This T cell receptor (beta chain) was documented in a study of cytomegalovirus exposure and HLA in healthy donors. For the study at large: The roughly 120 validation repertoires, a later analysis reported, used the same platform as the 600 to 700 first-cohort repertoires.

Sequencing was performed with immunoSEQ multiplex PCR; in TCRdb, only in-frame clones are kept and a portion is missing. Among 120,000 or so clones, 70% to 90% were seen once, and the ten largest hold less than 2%. This clone appeared once. This CDR3 has 19 amino acids. The receptor was derived from a woman aged 18-29 years in good health and CMV-seronegative. The chain recombines TRBV1 with TRBJ2-7; the table's D call TRBD2 went unverified against the DNA. TRBV1 has pseudogene status. Sequencing was carried out using PBMCs. As DNA, the CDR3 is TGCACCAGCAGCCAAGGCACTAAGATACTAGCGGGACGACCCTACGAGCAGTACTTC. Its protein product is CTSSQGTKILAGRPYEQYF.